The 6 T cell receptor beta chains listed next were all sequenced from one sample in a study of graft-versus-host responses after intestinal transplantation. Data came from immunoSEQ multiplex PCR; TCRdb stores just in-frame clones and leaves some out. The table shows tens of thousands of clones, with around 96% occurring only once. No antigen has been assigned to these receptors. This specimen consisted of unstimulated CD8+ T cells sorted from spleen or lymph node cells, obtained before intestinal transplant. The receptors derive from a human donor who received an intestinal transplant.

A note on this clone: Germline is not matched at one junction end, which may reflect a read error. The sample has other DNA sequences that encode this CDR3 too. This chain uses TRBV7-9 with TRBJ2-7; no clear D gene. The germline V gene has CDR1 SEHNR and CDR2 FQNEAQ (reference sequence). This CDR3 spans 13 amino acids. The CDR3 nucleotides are TGCGCCAGCAGCTTAGCCAGCCCCTACGAGCAGTACTTC. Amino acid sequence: CASSLASPYEQYF.

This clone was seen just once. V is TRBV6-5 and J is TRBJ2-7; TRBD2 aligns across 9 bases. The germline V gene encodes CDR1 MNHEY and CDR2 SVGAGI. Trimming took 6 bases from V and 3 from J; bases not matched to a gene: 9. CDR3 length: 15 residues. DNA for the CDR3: TGTGCCAGCAGGGCGTCTAGCGGGACCAACTACGAGCAGTACTTC. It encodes CASRASSGTNYEQYF.

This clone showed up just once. The chain's CDR3 is CAWSPDPGQYQPQHF. In DNA, the CDR3 is TGTGCCTGGAGTCCCGACCCGGGACAGTATCAGCCCCAGCATTTT. The chain combines TRBV30 with TRBJ1-5, with 7 bases aligning to TRBD1. The length of the CDR3 is 15 residues. V lost 2 bases, J lost 5 bases, and 9 bases stayed unmatched. CDR1 is GTSNPN and CDR2 is SVGIG in the germline V gene (reference sequence).

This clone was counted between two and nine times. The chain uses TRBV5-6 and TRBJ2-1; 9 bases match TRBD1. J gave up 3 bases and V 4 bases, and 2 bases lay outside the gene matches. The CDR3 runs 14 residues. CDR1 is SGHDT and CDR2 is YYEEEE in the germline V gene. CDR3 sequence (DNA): TGTGCCAGCAGCCCGGGACAGGGCTACAATGAGCAGTTCTTC. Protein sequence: CASSPGQGYNEQFF.

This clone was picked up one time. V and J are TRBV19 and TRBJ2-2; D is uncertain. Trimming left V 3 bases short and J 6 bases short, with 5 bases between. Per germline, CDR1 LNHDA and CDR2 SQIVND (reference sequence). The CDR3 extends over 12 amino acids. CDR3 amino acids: CASSIWAGELFF. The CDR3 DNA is TGTGCCAGTAGTATTTGGGCCGGGGAGCTGTTTTTT.

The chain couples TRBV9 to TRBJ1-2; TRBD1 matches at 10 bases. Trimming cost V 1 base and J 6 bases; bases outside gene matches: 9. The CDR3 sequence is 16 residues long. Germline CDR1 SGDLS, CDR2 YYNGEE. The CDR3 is CASSVIPGQGLHGYTF. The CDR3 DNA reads TGTGCCAGCAGCGTAATTCCGGGACAGGGGTTACATGGCTACACCTTC.